This paragraph covers one TCR beta chain sequence. Its antigen is unknown. This CDR3 spans 15 amino acids. Germline V CDR1 and CDR2: MNHEY, SMNVEV (reference sequence). V lost 5 bases to trimming and J lost 0 bases; unmatched junction nucleotides: 7. These data are taken from a study of cytomegalovirus exposure and HLA in healthy donors. Study findings and constraints: Most TCRs appeared rarely, but some public TCRs recurred in many donors.

This table comes from immunoSEQ multiplex PCR, and its TCRdb copy is limited to in-frame clones, with some not included. The table shows about 130,000 clones, with around 90% occurring only once. The receptor was derived from a woman younger than 30 in good health and CMV-seronegative. Sequences were obtained from PBMCs. The J gene is TRBJ2-7, the V gene TRBV27; 7 bases match TRBD2. The CDR3, as DNA: TGTGCCAGCAGTGGCAGGACTAGGGACTCCTACGAGCAGTACTTC. Amino acid sequence: CASSGRTRDSYEQYF.